This passage covers 18 T cell receptor beta chains from one sample sequenced in a study of regulatory T cells in long-lasting Graves disease. Time point described: newly diagnosed GD, antithyroid drugs for less than 3 months. Extracted PBMC RNA gave rise to the TCR library. Researchers made TCR beta libraries by using iRepertoire HTBI primers and running Arm-PCR on CDR3 regions. TCRdb re-called the multiplex PCR reads through MiXCR, storing one row per CDR3 protein. Of some 450,000 distinct CDR3 sequences listed, roughly 17% are singletons. These records were also assigned to another study, of T cells in Graves' hyperthyroidism and ophthalmopathy.

Sequencing was performed on peripheral blood mononuclear cells (PBMCs), taken at new diagnosis, from a patient treated with antithyroid drugs. These receptors all stem from a woman under 40 with Graves disease.

Ten or more counts support this clonotype. The gene calls are TRBV5-5 and TRBJ2-1; D gene unclear. The CDR3 spans 13 residues. CDR1 and CDR2 from the germline V gene are SGHKS and YYEKEE (reference sequence). V lost 4 bases and J 3 bases, leaving 8 bases between the germline ends. The CDR3 reads CASSPGNYNEQFF. Here the CDR3 DNA reads TGTGCCAGCAGCCCCGGCAACTACAATGAGCAGTTCTTC.

The sample holds many counts of this clonotype. V usage is TRBV27 and J usage is TRBJ1-1; 7 nucleotides match TRBD1. The CDR3 length is 20 residues. The germline V gene has CDR1 MNHEY and CDR2 SMNVEV (reference sequence). V trimming: 0 bases; J trimming: 2 bases; junction bases outside the gene matches: 18. This chain's CDR3 is CASSLSIGGHQDRINTEAFF. The DNA of the CDR3 is TGTGCCAGCAGTTTATCGATCGGGGGTCATCAGGACAGGATTAACACTGAAGCTTTCTTT.

This clonotype was counted a few times. The chain is built from TRBV10-1 and TRBJ1-2; D might be TRBD1 (6 bases). Germline assignment: CDR1 WNHNN and CDR2 SYGVQD (reference sequence). Between the trimmed V and J ends, which lost 4 bases and 4 bases, there was a span of 16 bases. The CDR3 consists of 15 residues. CDR3 residues: CASSAQTGSVYGYTF. CDR3 sequence (DNA): TGCGCCAGCAGTGCGCAGACAGGTTCGGTCTATGGCTACACCTTC.

Ten or more counts support this clonotype. This chain uses TRBV6-2 or TRBV6-3 with TRBJ1-1; D not resolved. This CDR3 spans 13 amino acids. Germline V gene data show CDR1 as MNHEY and CDR2 as SVGEGT. Between the trimmed V and J ends, which lost 2 bases and 2 bases, there was a span of 6 bases. The CDR3 bases are TGTGCCAGCAGTTACGAGGGAAACACTGAAGCTTTCTTT. Translating gives CASSYEGNTEAFF.

This sequence joins TRBV27 and TRBJ1-6, with 7 bases that match TRBD1. Trimming cost V 5 bases and J 10 bases; bases outside gene matches: 11. This CDR3 comprises 15 residues. Germline lookup yields CDR1 MNHEY and CDR2 SMNVEV (reference sequence). The CDR3 loop reads CASSHRDRQISPLHF. The CDR3 nucleotides read TGTGCCAGCAGTCACCGGGACAGACAGATCTCACCCCTCCACTTT.

This clonotype was detected ten times or more. The chain couples TRBV11-2 to TRBJ2-1; no definite D call. This CDR3 contains 12 residues. CDR1 is SGHAT and CDR2 is FQNNGV in the germline V gene. Trimming took 2 bases from V and 9 from J, leaving 8 bases between them. CDR3 sequence reads: CASSLQRVEQFF. The CDR3 DNA reads as TGTGCCAGCAGCTTACAAAGGGTTGAGCAGTTCTTC.

This clonotype came up many times. The rearrangement joins TRBV11-2 to TRBJ2-1, with 8 bases aligning to TRBD2. Unmatched junction bases numbered 9, after V lost 5 bases and J lost 9 bases. The CDR3 totals 14 residues. Germline CDR1 is SGHAT and CDR2 is FQNNGV. CDR3 sequence (DNA): TGTGCCAGCAGCGTGGGACTAGGAGAGGGTGAGCAGTTCTTC. This translates into CASSVGLGEGEQFF.

The chain is built from TRBV27 and TRBJ1-1; TRBD1 matches at 9 bases. Germline assignment: CDR1 MNHEY and CDR2 SMNVEV (reference sequence). With 6 bases clipped from V and 5 bases from J, the junction kept 7 bases outside the gene matches. The CDR3 length is 14 residues. Written as DNA, the CDR3 is TGTGCCAGCAGACCGGGACAGGGAGGGACTGAAGCTTTCTTT. It is translated as CASRPGQGGTEAFF.

This clonotype has only a few counts. The genes are TRBV15 and TRBJ2-2; D gene unclear. The CDR3 runs to 14 residues. V was trimmed by 9 bases and J by 0 bases, leaving 11 bases between them. Per germline, CDR1 LNHNV and CDR2 YYDKDF (reference sequence). CDR3 amino acids: CATGRTANTGELFF. CDR3 nucleotides: TGTGCCACTGGGCGGACCGCGAACACCGGGGAGCTGTTTTTT.

The rearrangement joins TRBV24-1 to TRBJ1-2, with 10 bases aligning to TRBD1. V dropped 5 bases and J dropped 4; count of bases not matched to a gene: 6. Germline V gene lookup returns CDR1 KGHDR and CDR2 SFDVKD. The length of the CDR3 is 15 residues. DNA for the CDR3: TGTGCCACCAGTGGCTGGGACAGGGGTAGCTATGGCTACACCTTC. This translates into CATSGWDRGSYGYTF.

This clonotype was observed at least ten times. This chain links TRBV6-1 with TRBJ2-3; D remains ambiguous. CDR3 size: 22 residues. Germline-derived CDR1 and CDR2 are MNHNS and SASEGT. V shed 6 bases and J shed 4 bases, with 38 bases lying between them. The CDR3 region has the DNA TGTGCCAGCAGCCAAAGGGTCCCCCAGGATGGCGCCCCAAGCTCTAATCCAGATACGCAGTATTTT. Translated, it gives CASSQRVPQDGAPSSNPDTQYF.

This clonotype was counted only a few times. The CDR3 loop reads CASSWERGRELFF. CDR3 nucleotides: TGTGCCAGCAGTTGGGAGAGGGGACGGGAGCTGTTTTTT. The genes are TRBV7-2 and TRBJ2-2; perhaps D is TRBD1 or TRBD2 (5 bases each). CDR1 and CDR2 (germline): SGHTA, FQGNSA. The V and J ends lost 6 bases and 9 bases respectively, with 14 bases between them. The CDR3 totals 13 residues.

A remark on this clonotype: This probably arose from a read error, given a far larger clone one base away. The chain joins TRBV5-1 to TRBJ2-5; TRBD1 might be the D (5 bases). The CDR3 totals 13 residues. Between the trimmed V and J ends, which lost 2 bases and 11 bases, there was a span of 16 bases. Per germline, CDR1 SGHRS and CDR2 YFSETQ. Here the CDR3 reads CASSLTVRAEQYF. Written as DNA, the CDR3 is TGCGCCAGCAGCTTAACCGTCAGGGCTGAGCAGTACTTC.

This clonotype has more than one count but fewer than ten. At one of its ends the junction is not consistent with the germline gene, which may arise from a read error. This sequence joins TRBV5-6 and TRBJ1-4; tentatively, D is TRBD1 (6 bases). Per the germline V gene, CDR1 is SGHDT and CDR2 is YYEEEE. CDR3 length: 14 residues. The DNA for the CDR3 is TGTGCCAGCAGCTTCGGGGGGGCAAATGAAAAACCGTTTTTT. It yields the protein CASSFGGANEKPFF.

This clonotype was observed a few times. This chain joins TRBV3-1 and TRBJ2-3, with unresolved D. There are 13 residues in the CDR3. CDR1 is LGHDT, CDR2 YNNKEL, per germline (reference sequence). V shed 0 bases and J shed 2 bases, with 3 bases lying between them. The CDR3 is CASSQEFTDTQYF. The DNA of the CDR3 is TGTGCCAGCAGCCAAGAGTTCACAGATACGCAGTATTTT.

This clonotype was seen ten or more times. The chain links TRBV7-6 to TRBJ2-7; 10 bases fit TRBD2. This CDR3 comprises 19 residues. V lost 1 base to trimming and J lost 7 bases; unmatched junction nucleotides: 19. Germline V lookup: CDR1 SGHVS, CDR2 FNYEAQ. The CDR3 sequence is CASSLDTLSSGRPKAEQYF. In DNA form, the CDR3 reads TGTGCCAGCAGCTTAGATACCTTGAGTAGCGGGAGGCCGAAAGCGGAGCAGTACTTC. Full variable domain (outside the CDR3, taken from reference TRBV7-6 and TRBJ2-7): GAGVSQSPRYKVTKRGQDVALRCDPISGHVSLYWYRQALGQGPEFLTYFNYEAQQDKSGLPNDRFSAERPEGSISTLTIQRTEQRDSAMYRCASSLDTLSSGRPKAEQYFGPGTRLTVT.

This clonotype was recorded at least ten times. The chain links TRBV28 to TRBJ2-2; D is uncertain. The V and J ends lost 3 bases and 6 bases respectively, with 8 bases between them. Germline V CDR1 and CDR2: MDHEN, SYDVKM. This CDR3 has 13 amino acids. Here the CDR3 reads CASSFPPSGELFF. CDR3 DNA: TGTGCCAGCAGTTTCCCTCCCTCCGGGGAGCTGTTTTTT.

This clonotype was recorded many times. J is TRBJ2-3 and V is TRBV6-2 or TRBV6-3, with 7 nucleotides matching TRBD2. From germline, CDR1 is MNHEY and CDR2 SVGEGT. V was clipped by 4 bases and J by 0 bases; unmatched bases: 1. The CDR3 covers 14 residues. In DNA, the CDR3 is TGTGCCAGCAGTTCGGGACTAAGCACAGATACGCAGTATTTT. Its protein is CASSSGLSTDTQYF.